These 26 T cell receptor beta chains originate from one sample sequenced in a study of T cells after yellow fever vaccination. TCRdb re-derived calls from the 5' RACE reads in MiXCR, one entry per CDR3 protein. The sample includes approximately 550,000 distinct CDR3 sequences, roughly 14% of them seen just once. The sample here was PBMCs, taken on the day of the yellow fever booster vaccination. All receptors come from a young man who received the YFV17D yellow fever vaccine.

This clonotype was seen only a few times. The chain has TRBV29-1 and TRBJ2-2, with D perhaps matching TRBD1 (6 bases). V lost 5 bases and J lost 6, with 10 bases in between. Germline assignment: CDR1 SQVTM and CDR2 ANQGSEA. The CDR3 consists of 12 residues. CDR3 region: CSVRGSAGELFF. CDR3 DNA: TGCAGCGTTAGGGGGAGTGCCGGGGAGCTGTTTTTT.

CDR3 residues: CASSWGGGQSYKETQYF. CDR3 DNA: TGCGCCAGCAGCTGGGGGGGGGGCCAATCATACAAAGAGACCCAGTACTTC. The chain uses TRBV5-1 and TRBJ2-5, with D perhaps matching TRBD2 (7 bases). CDR3 size: 17 residues. V was cut by 3 bases and J by 3 bases, with 21 bases left in between. CDR1 and CDR2 from the germline V gene are SGHRS and YFSETQ.

The V gene is TRBV20-1, the J gene TRBJ2-3, with 13 bases matching TRBD2. The trim removed 3 bases at V and 4 bases at J, leaving 1 base unmatched. The length of the CDR3 is 14 residues. Germline V gene lookup returns CDR1 DFQATT and CDR2 SNEGSKA (reference sequence). The CDR3 spells CSARGLAGSDTQYF. The CDR3 DNA reads as TGCAGTGCTAGGGGACTAGCGGGATCAGATACGCAGTATTTT.

The V and J genes are TRBV20-1 and TRBJ2-5; 11 nucleotides align to TRBD2. With V trimmed by 0 bases and J by 3 bases, 6 bases remained unmatched. The CDR3 is 16 amino acids. CDR1 is DFQATT, CDR2 SNEGSKA, per germline (reference sequence). The CDR3 DNA sequence: TGCAGTGCTAGAGATCGGGAACTAGCGGGAGAAGAGACCCAGTACTTC. It translates to CSARDRELAGEETQYF.

The chain combines TRBV7-2 with TRBJ1-6; no clear D gene. Germline-derived CDR1 and CDR2 are SGHTA and FQGNSA. The CDR3 loop spans 17 amino acids. The germline V and J ends were trimmed by 0 bases and 0 bases, with 9 bases remaining between them. CDR3: CASSLAGKSSYNSPLHF. In DNA form, the CDR3 reads TGTGCCAGCAGCTTAGCGGGCAAAAGCTCCTATAATTCACCCCTCCACTTT.

This clonotype was recorded a few times. The gene calls are TRBV7-9 and TRBJ1-4; D remains unclear. The CDR3 extends over 15 amino acids. From germline, CDR1 is SEHNR and CDR2 FQNEAQ (reference sequence). V lost 1 base to trimming and J lost 6 bases, with 12 bases between them. The CDR3 sequence: CASSLDTSVDEKLFF. CDR3 in DNA: TGTGCCAGCAGCTTAGATACAAGCGTGGATGAAAAACTGTTTTTT.

This clonotype has ten or more counts. The chain links TRBV5-1 to TRBJ2-2; D may be TRBD1 (5 bases). Germline lookup yields CDR1 SGHRS and CDR2 YFSETQ. Trimming shortened V by 0 bases and J by 5 bases, and 11 bases separated the two germline ends. The CDR3 sequence is 15 residues long. The CDR3 sequence: CASSLGETVTGELFF. The CDR3 nucleotides read TGCGCCAGCAGCTTGGGTGAGACAGTTACCGGGGAGCTGTTTTTT.

The chain links TRBV5-4 to TRBJ2-7; D is undetermined. Germline V gene lookup returns CDR1 SGHNT and CDR2 YYREEE (reference sequence). CDR3 length equals 13 residues. V gave up 2 bases and J gave up 1 base, with 7 bases separating them. CDR3 in DNA: TGTGCCAGCAGCTTATATGAATCCTACGAGCAGTACTTC. This codes for CASSLYESYEQYF.

This clonotype appeared a few times. The chain links TRBV12-3 or TRBV12-4 to TRBJ1-1; tentative D call: TRBD1 (5 bases). The V gene lost 3 bases and the J gene lost 8 bases, with 16 bases spanning the gap. The CDR3 is 14 amino acids. CDR3 sequence: CASSFRFRESEAFF. The DNA for the CDR3 is TGTGCCAGCAGTTTCAGATTCAGGGAATCAGAAGCTTTCTTT.

The rearrangement links TRBV18 to TRBJ2-2; possible D gene TRBD2, 6 bases. V was cut by 1 base and J by 6 bases, with 15 bases left in between. The CDR3 totals 16 residues. Germline lookup yields CDR1 KGHSH and CDR2 LQKENI. The CDR3 nucleotides read TGTGCCAGCTCACCACGGACACTAGCCAAATCCGGGGAGCTGTTTTTT. This translates into CASSPRTLAKSGELFF.

This chain connects TRBV7-2 to TRBJ2-5; 10 bases fit TRBD2. The CDR3 is 15 amino acids. Germline V gene data show CDR1 as SGHTA and CDR2 as FQGNSA. V shed 2 bases, J shed 5 bases, and the junction held 5 bases outside the gene matches. The CDR3: CASSLLAGVGETQYF. The CDR3 DNA reads as TGTGCCAGCAGCTTACTAGCGGGAGTGGGGGAGACCCAGTACTTC.

This clonotype turned up a few times. V gene TRBV5-1 combines with J gene TRBJ2-2, with D maybe TRBD2 (5 bases). This CDR3 spans 15 amino acids. CDR1 and CDR2 from the germline V gene are SGHRS and YFSETQ. V was shortened by 4 bases and J by 2 bases, with 12 bases between the two germline ends. The CDR3 coding sequence is TGCGCCAGCAGCGCTAGCCGGATAAACACCGGGGAGCTGTTTTTT. It codes for CASSASRINTGELFF.

This clonotype was picked up a small number of times. This chain connects TRBV12-3 or TRBV12-4 to TRBJ1-4, with D unclear. V gave up 3 bases and J gave up 8 bases, with 16 bases separating them. This CDR3 spans 15 amino acids. The CDR3, as DNA: TGTGCCAGCAGTTTCGCTCACGGAGGTCAGGAAAAACTGTTTTTT. Its protein product is CASSFAHGGQEKLFF.

The chain couples TRBV4-2 to TRBJ1-4, with D maybe TRBD1 (5 bases). V shed 1 base and J shed 7 bases, with 13 bases lying between them. The CDR3 loop spans 15 amino acids. CDR1 is LGHNA and CDR2 is YNFKEQ in the germline V gene. This CDR3 is CASSQASGSVEKLFF. The CDR3 coding sequence is TGTGCCAGCAGCCAAGCTTCAGGGTCGGTTGAAAAACTGTTTTTT.

In its sample, this clonotype was seen a few times. V gene TRBV7-9 combines with J gene TRBJ2-7; the D gene could be TRBD1 or TRBD2 (5 bases each). There are 14 residues in the CDR3. CDR1 and CDR2 from the germline V gene are SEHNR and FQNEAQ (reference sequence). Deletions cut 8 bases from V and 2 bases from J, with 16 bases between. The CDR3 loop reads CASLSNGAAYEQYF. The CDR3 coding sequence is TGTGCCAGCCTCTCCAACGGGGCGGCCTACGAGCAGTACTTC.

This clonotype turned up a few times. The V and J genes are TRBV6-2 or TRBV6-3 and TRBJ2-5; D uncertain. Germline assignment: CDR1 MNHEY and CDR2 SVGEGT. With 4 bases removed from V and 2 bases from J, the gap between germline ends came to 11 bases. The CDR3 contains 14 residues. This CDR3 is CASSSARRQETQYF. Here the CDR3 DNA reads TGTGCCAGCAGTTCTGCCAGACGACAAGAGACCCAGTACTTC.

This clonotype was seen a few times. The chain joins TRBV20-1 to TRBJ2-5; D call uncertain. The length of the CDR3 is 13 residues. Germline V gene sequence: CDR1 DFQATT, CDR2 SNEGSKA (reference sequence). With 5 bases removed from V and 5 bases from J, the gap between germline ends came to 15 bases. This CDR3 reads CSASAHRTETQYF. The CDR3 coding sequence is TGCAGTGCTTCGGCCCACAGAACGGAGACCCAGTACTTC.

The V call is TRBV4-3, the J call TRBJ2-3; TRBD2 might be the D (6 bases). The germline V gene has CDR1 LGHNA and CDR2 YSLEER. The CDR3 contains 16 residues. Trimming left V 0 bases short and J 0 bases short, with 10 bases between. CDR3 sequence (DNA): TGCGCCAGCAGCCAAGATACCGGGACTAGCACAGATACGCAGTATTTT. Encoded protein: CASSQDTGTSTDTQYF.

This clonotype was picked up many times. V usage is TRBV15 and J usage is TRBJ2-1, with D possibly TRBD1 on 6 matching bases. The ends were cut back, 1 base at V and 7 bases at J, with 11 bases in the middle. This CDR3 has 14 amino acids. CDR1 is LNHNV, CDR2 YYDKDF, per germline (reference sequence). The DNA of the CDR3 is TGTGCCACCAGCAGAGCCAGGGGCCAGAATGAGCAGTTCTTC. Its protein product is CATSRARGQNEQFF.

Only a few counts were recorded for this clonotype. The chain recombines TRBV7-2 with TRBJ2-3; D may be TRBD2 (6 bases). The CDR3 length is 13 residues. Germline CDR1 and CDR2: SGHTA and FQGNSA. Trimming pared 2 bases from V and 5 bases from J, leaving 8 bases between. The CDR3 bases are TGTGCCAGCAGCTTAATGCGGGAAGATACGCAGTATTTT. Amino acid sequence: CASSLMREDTQYF.

The V gene is TRBV12-3 or TRBV12-4, the J gene TRBJ1-2, with 8 nucleotides matching TRBD1. The CDR3 spans 13 residues. With V trimmed by 6 bases and J by 7 bases, 7 bases remained unmatched. The CDR3 region is CASRNTGGSGYTF. The CDR3 coding sequence is TGTGCCAGCAGGAACACAGGGGGAAGTGGCTACACCTTC.

The genes are TRBV28 and TRBJ1-6; TRBD1 might be the D (5 bases). Trimming removed 8 bases at V and 9 bases at J, with 14 bases between. Germline V gene data show CDR1 as MDHEN and CDR2 as SYDVKM. CDR3 length: 13 residues. This CDR3 is CASRNTGGSPLHF. The DNA of the CDR3 is TGTGCCAGCCGCAACACAGGAGGTTCACCCCTCCACTTT.

V is TRBV6-2 or TRBV6-3 and J is TRBJ2-1; 15 positions match TRBD2. CDR1 is MNHEY, CDR2 SVGEGT, per germline. Trimming cost V 6 bases and J 6 bases; bases outside gene matches: 0. This CDR3 has 14 residues. The CDR3 protein is CASRGLAGGNEQFF. The CDR3 coding sequence is TGTGCCAGCAGGGGACTAGCGGGAGGCAATGAGCAGTTCTTC.

This clonotype was seen a few times. CDR3 sequence reads: CSARETAPWAFF. CDR3 DNA sequence: TGCAGTGCTAGAGAGACAGCCCCTTGGGCTTTCTTT. V gene TRBV20-1 combines with J gene TRBJ1-1; D might be TRBD1 (5 bases). This CDR3 is built from 12 residues. Germline V gene lookup returns CDR1 DFQATT and CDR2 SNEGSKA (reference sequence). Trimming cost V 0 bases and J 11 bases, with 13 bases left between them.

This clonotype showed up just a few times. This chain joins TRBV7-9 and TRBJ2-1; D unresolved. V was cut by 1 base and J by 8 bases, with 9 bases left in between. Germline V gene data show CDR1 as SEHNR and CDR2 as FQNEAQ (reference sequence). This CDR3 comprises 13 residues. CDR3 amino acids: CASSLVVGYEQFF. CDR3 nucleotides: TGTGCCAGCAGCTTAGTGGTCGGCTATGAGCAGTTCTTC.

The chain links TRBV24-1 to TRBJ2-6; D not certain. V was pared by 2 bases and J by 0 bases, with 19 bases between. CDR3 size: 20 residues. Per germline, CDR1 KGHDR and CDR2 SFDVKD. In DNA form, the CDR3 reads TGTGCCACCAGTGATTCCACACGGCCAGTTTGGGTCTCTGGGGCCAACGTCCTGACTTTC. Its translation: CATSDSTRPVWVSGANVLTF.